This T cell receptor beta chain was captured by sequencing in a study of blood T cells in healthy people across ages. This CDR3 contains 14 residues. Germline CDR1 SEHNR, CDR2 FQNEAQ (reference sequence). The V and J ends lost 5 bases and 7 bases, in that order; junction bases with no gene match: 10. This clonotype showed up just a few times. The target antigen is unknown. General study results and limits: The study regarded diversity estimates from one million T cells as underestimates.

Next came a second PCR, run for about 6 to 12 cycles, which used a sample-barcoded 5' primer along with a J-beta primer mix. MiXCR was run by TCRdb on the 5' RACE reads, yielding one entry per CDR3 protein. This table has about 540,000 distinct CDR3 sequences, approximately 25% appearing once. These data are also associated with another study on T cells of mothers and their children.

This rearrangement joins TRBV7-9 to TRBJ1-2; 7 nucleotides align to TRBD1. The sequence was obtained from a boy aged 5-17 years in good health. Sequences were obtained from blood. Written as DNA, the CDR3 is TGTGCCAGCAGCGGGGACAGCGATGTCGGTGGCTACACCTTC. This sequence encodes CASSGDSDVGGYTF.